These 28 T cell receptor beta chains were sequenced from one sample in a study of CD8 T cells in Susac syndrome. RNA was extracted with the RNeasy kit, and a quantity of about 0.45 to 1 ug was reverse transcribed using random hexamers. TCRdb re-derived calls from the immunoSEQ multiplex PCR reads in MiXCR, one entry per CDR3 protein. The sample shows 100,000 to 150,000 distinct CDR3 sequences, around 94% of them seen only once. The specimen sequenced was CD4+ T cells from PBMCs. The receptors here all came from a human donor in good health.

CDR3 in amino acids: CASSYELAGSYEQYF. The CDR3 DNA reads as TGTGCCAGCAGTTACGAACTAGCGGGATCCTACGAGCAGTACTTC. J is TRBJ2-7 and V is TRBV6-2 or TRBV6-3, with 10 bases fitting TRBD2. CDR1 and CDR2 (germline): MNHEY, SVGEGT. CDR3 length: 15 residues. V shed 2 bases and J 1 base; nucleotides not matched to a gene: 2.

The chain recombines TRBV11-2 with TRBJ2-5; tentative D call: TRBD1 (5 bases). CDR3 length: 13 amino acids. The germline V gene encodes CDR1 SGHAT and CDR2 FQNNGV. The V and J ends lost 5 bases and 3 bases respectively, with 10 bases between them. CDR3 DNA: TGTGCCAGCAGCCCCAGGGCAGAAGAGACCCAGTACTTC. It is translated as CASSPRAEETQYF. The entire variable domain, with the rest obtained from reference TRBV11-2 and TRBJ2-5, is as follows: EAGVAQSPRYKIIEKRQSVAFWCNPISGHATLYWYQQILGQGPKLLIQFQNNGVVDDSQLPKDRFSAERLKGVDSTLKIQPAKLEDSAVYLCASSPRAEETQYFGPGTRLLVL.

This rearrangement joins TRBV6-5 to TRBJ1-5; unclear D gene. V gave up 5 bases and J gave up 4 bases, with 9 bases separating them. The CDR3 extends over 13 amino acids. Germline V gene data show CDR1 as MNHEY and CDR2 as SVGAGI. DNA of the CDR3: TGTGCCAGCAGTAACAGTGGAAATCAGCCCCAGCATTTT. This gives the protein CASSNSGNQPQHF.

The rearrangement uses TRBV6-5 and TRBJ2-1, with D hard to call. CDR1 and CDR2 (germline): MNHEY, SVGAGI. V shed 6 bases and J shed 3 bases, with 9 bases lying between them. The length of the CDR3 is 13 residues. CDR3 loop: CASRRPYYNEQFF. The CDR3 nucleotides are TGTGCCAGCAGACGACCATACTACAATGAGCAGTTCTTC.

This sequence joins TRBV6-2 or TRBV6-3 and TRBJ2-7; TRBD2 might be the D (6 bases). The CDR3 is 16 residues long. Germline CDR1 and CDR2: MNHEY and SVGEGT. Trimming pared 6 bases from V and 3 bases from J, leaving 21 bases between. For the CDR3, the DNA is TGTGCCAGCAGGCCCTATCGGGGGTCAGGCTTCTACGAGCAGTACTTC. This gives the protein CASRPYRGSGFYEQYF.

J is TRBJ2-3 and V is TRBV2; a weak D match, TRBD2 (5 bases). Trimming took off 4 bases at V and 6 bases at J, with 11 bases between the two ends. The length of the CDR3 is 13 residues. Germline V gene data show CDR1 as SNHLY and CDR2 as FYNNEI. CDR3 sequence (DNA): TGTGCCAGCAGTGGGGTGTCGGGGGATACGCAGTATTTT. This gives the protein CASSGVSGDTQYF.

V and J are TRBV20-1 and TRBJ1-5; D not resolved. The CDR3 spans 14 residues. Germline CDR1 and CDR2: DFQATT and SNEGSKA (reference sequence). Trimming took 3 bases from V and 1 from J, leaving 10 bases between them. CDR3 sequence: CSASRMLSNQPQHF. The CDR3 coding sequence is TGCAGTGCTAGTCGGATGCTGAGCAATCAGCCCCAGCATTTT.

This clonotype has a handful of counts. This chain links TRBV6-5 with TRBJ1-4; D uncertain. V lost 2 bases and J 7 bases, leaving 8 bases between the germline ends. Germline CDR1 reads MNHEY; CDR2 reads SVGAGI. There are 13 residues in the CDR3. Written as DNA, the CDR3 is TGTGCCAGCAGTTACGTCCAGAGTGAAAAACTGTTTTTT. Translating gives CASSYVQSEKLFF.

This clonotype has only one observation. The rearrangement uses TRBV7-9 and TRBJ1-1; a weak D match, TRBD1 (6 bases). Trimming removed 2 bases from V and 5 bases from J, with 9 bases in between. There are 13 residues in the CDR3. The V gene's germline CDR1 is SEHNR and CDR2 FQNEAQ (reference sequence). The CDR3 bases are TGTGCCAGCAGCTTAAATACAGGGACTGAAGCTTTCTTT. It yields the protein CASSLNTGTEAFF.

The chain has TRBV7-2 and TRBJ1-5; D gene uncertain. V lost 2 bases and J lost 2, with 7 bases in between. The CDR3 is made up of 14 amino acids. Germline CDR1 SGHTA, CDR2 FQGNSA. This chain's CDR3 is CASSLNVGNQPQHF. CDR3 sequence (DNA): TGTGCCAGCAGCTTAAATGTGGGCAATCAGCCCCAGCATTTT.

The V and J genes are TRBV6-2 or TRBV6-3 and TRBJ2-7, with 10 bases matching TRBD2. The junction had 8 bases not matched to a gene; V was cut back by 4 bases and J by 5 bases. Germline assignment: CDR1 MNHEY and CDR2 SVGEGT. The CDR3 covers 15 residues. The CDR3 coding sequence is TGTGCCAGCAGTTTCCCGACAACTAGCGGGAACGAGCAGTACTTC. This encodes CASSFPTTSGNEQYF.

Here the CDR3 reads CASSLVGASGSYEQYF. The CDR3, as DNA: TGTGCCAGCAGCTTAGTAGGGGCTAGCGGGTCCTACGAGCAGTACTTC. The rearrangement joins TRBV7-2 to TRBJ2-7, with TRBD2 matching over 8 bases. Germline V gives CDR1 SGHTA, CDR2 FQGNSA. The junction had 6 bases not matched to a gene; V was cut back by 1 base and J by 1 base. The CDR3 spans 16 residues.

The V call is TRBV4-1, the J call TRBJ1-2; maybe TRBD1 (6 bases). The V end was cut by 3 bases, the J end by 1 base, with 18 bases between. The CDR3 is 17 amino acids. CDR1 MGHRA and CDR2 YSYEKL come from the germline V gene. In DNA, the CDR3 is TGCGCCAGCAGCCACCTAGGGGGGACTAGGAATAACTATGGCTACACCTTC. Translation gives CASSHLGGTRNNYGYTF.

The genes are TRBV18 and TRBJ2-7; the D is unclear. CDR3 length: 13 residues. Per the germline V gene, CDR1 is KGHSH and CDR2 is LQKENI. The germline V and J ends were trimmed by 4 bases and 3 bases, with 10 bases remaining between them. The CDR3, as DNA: TGTGCCAGCTCACAGCAGGACGGCTACGAGCAGTACTTC. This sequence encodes CASSQQDGYEQYF.

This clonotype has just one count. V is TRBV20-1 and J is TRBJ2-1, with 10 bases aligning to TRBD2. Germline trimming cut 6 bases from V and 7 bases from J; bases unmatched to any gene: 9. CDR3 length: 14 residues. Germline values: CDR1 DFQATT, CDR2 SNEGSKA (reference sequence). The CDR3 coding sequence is TGCAGTGCCCAGAAGGCTAGCGGGAGTAATGAGCAGTTCTTC. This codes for CSAQKASGSNEQFF.

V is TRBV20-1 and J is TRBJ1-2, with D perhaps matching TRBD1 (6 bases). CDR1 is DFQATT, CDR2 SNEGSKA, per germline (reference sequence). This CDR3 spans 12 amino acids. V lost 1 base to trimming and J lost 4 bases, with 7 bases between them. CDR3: CSARGDTYGYTF. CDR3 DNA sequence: TGCAGTGCTAGAGGGGACACCTATGGCTACACCTTC.

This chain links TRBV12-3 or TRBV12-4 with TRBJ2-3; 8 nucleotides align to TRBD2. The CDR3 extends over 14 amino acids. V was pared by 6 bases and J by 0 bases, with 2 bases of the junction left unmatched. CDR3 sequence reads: CASRSGSSTDTQYF. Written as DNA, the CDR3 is TGTGCCAGCAGGAGCGGGAGCAGCACAGATACGCAGTATTTT.

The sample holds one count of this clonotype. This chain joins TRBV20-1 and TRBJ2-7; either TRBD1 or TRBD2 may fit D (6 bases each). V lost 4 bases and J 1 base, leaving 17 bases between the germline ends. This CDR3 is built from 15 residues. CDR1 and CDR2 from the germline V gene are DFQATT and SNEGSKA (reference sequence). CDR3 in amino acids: CSAKQGLYKSYEQYF. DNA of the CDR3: TGCAGTGCTAAACAGGGACTTTATAAATCCTACGAGCAGTACTTC.

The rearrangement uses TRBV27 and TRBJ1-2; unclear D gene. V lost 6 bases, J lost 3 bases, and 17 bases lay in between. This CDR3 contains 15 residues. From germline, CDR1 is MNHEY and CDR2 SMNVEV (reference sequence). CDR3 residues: CASSLTPTTHYGYTF. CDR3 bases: TGTGCCAGCAGCCTAACCCCCACAACCCACTATGGCTACACCTTC.

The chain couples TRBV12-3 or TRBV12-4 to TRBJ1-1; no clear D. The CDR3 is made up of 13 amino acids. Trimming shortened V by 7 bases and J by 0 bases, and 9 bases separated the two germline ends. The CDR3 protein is CASKLGLNTEAFF. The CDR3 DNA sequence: TGTGCCAGCAAACTCGGCCTGAACACTGAAGCTTTCTTT.

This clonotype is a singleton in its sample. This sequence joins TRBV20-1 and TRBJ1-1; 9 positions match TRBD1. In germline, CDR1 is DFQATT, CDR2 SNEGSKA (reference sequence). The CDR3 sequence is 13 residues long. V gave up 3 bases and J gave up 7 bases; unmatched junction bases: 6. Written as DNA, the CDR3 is TGCAGTGCTAGCACAGGGGGCAAGGATGAAGCTTTCTTT. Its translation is CSASTGGKDEAFF.

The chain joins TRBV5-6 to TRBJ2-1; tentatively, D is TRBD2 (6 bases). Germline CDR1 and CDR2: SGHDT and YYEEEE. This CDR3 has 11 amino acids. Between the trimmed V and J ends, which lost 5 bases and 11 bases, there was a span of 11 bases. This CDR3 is CASRSLAQQFF. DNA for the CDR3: TGTGCCAGCAGGTCTCTAGCGCAGCAGTTCTTC. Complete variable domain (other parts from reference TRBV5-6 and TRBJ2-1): DAGVTQSPTHLIKTRGQQVTLRCSPKSGHDTVSWYQQALGQGPQFIFQYYEEEERQRGNFPDRFSGHQFPNYSSELNVNALLLGDSALYLCASRSLAQQFFGPGTRLTVL.

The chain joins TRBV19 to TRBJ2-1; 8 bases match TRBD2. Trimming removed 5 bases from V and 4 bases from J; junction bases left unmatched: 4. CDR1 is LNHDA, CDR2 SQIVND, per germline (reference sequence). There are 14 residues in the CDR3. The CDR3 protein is CASSQLADYNEQFF. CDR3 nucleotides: TGTGCCAGTAGTCAACTAGCGGATTACAATGAGCAGTTCTTC.

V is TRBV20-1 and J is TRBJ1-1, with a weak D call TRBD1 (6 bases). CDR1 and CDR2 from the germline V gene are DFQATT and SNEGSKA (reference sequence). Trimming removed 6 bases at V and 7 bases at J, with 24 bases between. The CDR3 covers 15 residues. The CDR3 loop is CSAVNSDSVLGEAFF. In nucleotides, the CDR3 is TGCAGTGCCGTGAACTCGGACAGCGTTTTGGGTGAAGCTTTCTTT.

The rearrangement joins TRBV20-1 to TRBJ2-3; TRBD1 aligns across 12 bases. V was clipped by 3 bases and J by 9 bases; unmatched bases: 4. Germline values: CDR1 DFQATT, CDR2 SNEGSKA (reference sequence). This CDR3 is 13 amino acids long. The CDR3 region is CSASGTGGATQYF. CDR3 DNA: TGCAGTGCTAGCGGGACAGGGGGCGCGACGCAGTATTTT.

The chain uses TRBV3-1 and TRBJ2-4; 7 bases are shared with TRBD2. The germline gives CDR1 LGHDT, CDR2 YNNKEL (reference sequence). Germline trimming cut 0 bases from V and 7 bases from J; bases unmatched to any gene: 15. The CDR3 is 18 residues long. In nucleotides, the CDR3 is TGTGCCAGCAGCCAAGATAGGCGGGGCGGGAGAGAGTGGAACATTCAGTACTTC. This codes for CASSQDRRGGREWNIQYF. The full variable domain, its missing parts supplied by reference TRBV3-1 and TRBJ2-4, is DTAVSQTPKYLVTQMGNDKSIKCEQNLGHDTMYWYKQDSKKFLKIMFSYNNKELIINETVPNRFSPKSPDKAHLNLHINSLELGDSAVYFCASSQDRRGGREWNIQYFGAGTRLSVL.

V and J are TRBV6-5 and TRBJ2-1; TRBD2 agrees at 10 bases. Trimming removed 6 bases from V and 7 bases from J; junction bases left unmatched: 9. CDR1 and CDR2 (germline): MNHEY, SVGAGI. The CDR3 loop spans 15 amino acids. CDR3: CASSQASGSQNEQFF. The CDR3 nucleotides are TGTGCCAGCAGCCAAGCTAGCGGGAGTCAGAATGAGCAGTTCTTC.

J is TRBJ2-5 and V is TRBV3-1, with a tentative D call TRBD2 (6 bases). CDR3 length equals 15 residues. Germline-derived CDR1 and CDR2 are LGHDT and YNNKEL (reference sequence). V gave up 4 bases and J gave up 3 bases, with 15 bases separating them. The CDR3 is CASSPPGLAEETQYF. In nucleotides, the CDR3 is TGTGCCAGCAGCCCGCCGGGACTCGCGGAAGAGACCCAGTACTTC.